The following is a T cell receptor beta chain sequence with its context. Other nucleotide sequences from this sample produce the same CDR3. Germline CDR1 PRHDT, CDR2 FYEKMQ (reference sequence). The CDR3 extends over 12 amino acids. The V end was cut by 0 bases, the J end by 3 bases, with 1 base between. At cycle 4 day 1, cycle 7 day 1, and baseline, blood was sampled. This entry comes from a study of OX40 agonist ivuxolimab in advanced cancers. TCRdb keeps only in-frame clones here, not all; method: immunoSEQ multiplex PCR. The table lists roughly 100,000 clones, about 90% of them singletons, with around 7% in the top ten.

V is TRBV13 and J is TRBJ2-3; D is unresolved. The sample here was CD4+ or CD8+ T cells sorted from blood, taken in a trial of the OX40 agonist ivuxolimab. This receptor was obtained from an adult with an advanced solid tumor such as melanoma, head and neck, liver or kidney cancer. The CDR3, as DNA: TGTGCCAGCAGCTTAGGTACAGATACGCAGTATTTT. Translating gives CASSLGTDTQYF.